This TCR beta chain derives from a study of T cell repertoires in cytomegalovirus infection. The overall study: Recently identified HLA-C-restricted CMV epitopes and well-studied HLA-B-restricted CMV epitopes were used by the study. Indications of both CMV infection and matching HLA type were provided by public TCR beta signatures.

Study results and limitations: CMV-specific HLA-C-restricted TCR beta clonotypes dominated the ex vivo response.

Worth noting for this clonotype: As yet, its antigen is unknown.

TCRdb re-derived calls from the reads in MiXCR, one entry per CDR3 protein. The sample has some 920,000 distinct CDR3 sequences, 30% to 40% seen once. The V end was cut by 6 bases, the J end by 2 bases, with 8 bases between. Per the germline V gene, CDR1 is SEHNR and CDR2 is FQNEAQ (reference sequence). This CDR3 region has 12 residues. The receptor was isolated from a human donor in good health (CMV status not recorded). Some clones in this sample may be carry-over from other donors' samples. Here the sequenced sample was cultured CD8+ T cells from PBMCs, taken from culture after CMV antigen stimulation. The V call is TRBV7-9, the J call TRBJ2-7, with no clear D. The CDR3 sequence is CASRSGTYEQYF. CDR3 DNA: TGTGCCAGCAGGTCCGGTACCTACGAGCAGTACTTC.